Presented here are 22 T cell receptor beta chains from one specimen sequenced in a study of T cells in Graves' hyperthyroidism and ophthalmopathy. It was RNA transcripts that yielded the amplified TCR beta CDR3 regions. The TCR CDR3 first-round RT-PCR relied on the HTBI primer set. From the multiplex PCR reads, TCRdb called clonotypes with MiXCR, one entry per CDR3 protein. This table holds 350,000 to 400,000 distinct CDR3 sequences, about 16% found once. What was sequenced was blood. The origin of the receptors is a woman in her twenties or thirties with Graves' hyperthyroidism.

This clonotype was detected only a few times. The genes are TRBV3-1 and TRBJ1-4; no reliable D call. Germline V gives CDR1 LGHDT, CDR2 YNNKEL (reference sequence). CDR3 length equals 18 residues. V lost 0 bases and J 0 bases, leaving 14 bases between the germline ends. CDR3 protein: CASSQDGERSATNEKLFF. The CDR3 DNA reads TGTGCCAGCAGCCAAGATGGAGAAAGGAGTGCAACTAATGAAAAACTGTTTTTT.

This clonotype was detected ten times or more. The rearrangement uses TRBV18 and TRBJ1-2; tentative D call: TRBD1 (5 bases). The CDR3 has 13 residues. Germline V gene lookup returns CDR1 KGHSH and CDR2 LQKENI. V lost 5 bases to trimming and J lost 6 bases, with 13 bases between them. The CDR3 nucleotides read TGTGCCAGCTCAAGGGACGAAAGAGATGGCTACACCTTC. This encodes CASSRDERDGYTF.

The chain has TRBV20-1 and TRBJ2-5, with D perhaps TRBD2 (5 bases). Trimming cost V 2 bases and J 5 bases, with 12 bases left between them. Germline loops: CDR1 DFQATT, CDR2 SNEGSKA (reference sequence). This CDR3 is built from 13 residues. This chain's CDR3 is CSARRLAFETQYF. In DNA, the CDR3 is TGCAGTGCTAGAAGGCTAGCTTTTGAGACCCAGTACTTC.

This clonotype was seen a handful of times. The chain recombines TRBV24-1 with TRBJ2-5; 13 nucleotides agree with TRBD2. The J segment lost 1 base and the V segment lost 5 bases, leaving 3 bases of the junction unmatched. Germline V gene sequence: CDR1 KGHDR, CDR2 SFDVKD. The CDR3 spans 16 residues. This chain's CDR3 is CATSGTSGRIQETQYF. For the CDR3, the DNA is TGTGCCACCAGTGGGACTAGCGGGAGAATCCAAGAGACCCAGTACTTC.

This clonotype was seen ten or more times. V usage is TRBV27 and J usage is TRBJ1-1; TRBD1 is a possible D gene (5 bases). Trimming removed 2 bases from V and 4 bases from J, with 14 bases in between. The CDR3 has 15 amino acids. The germline V gene has CDR1 MNHEY and CDR2 SMNVEV (reference sequence). CDR3 bases: TGTGCCAGCAGTTTAAGCCCTCAGGGAAGCACTGAAGCTTTCTTT. Translation gives CASSLSPQGSTEAFF.

This clonotype appeared many times. The genes are TRBV28 and TRBJ1-5; 9 bases align to TRBD1. This CDR3 has 14 amino acids. V shed 8 bases, J shed 4 bases, and the junction held 6 bases outside the gene matches. In germline, CDR1 is MDHEN, CDR2 SYDVKM. The CDR3 region is CASGDRAFNQPQHF. In nucleotides, the CDR3 is TGTGCCAGCGGGGACAGGGCATTTAATCAGCCCCAGCATTTT.

This clonotype was observed a few times. This chain uses TRBV5-1 with TRBJ2-3; 7 nucleotides agree with TRBD2. The V gene's germline CDR1 is SGHRS and CDR2 YFSETQ. J lost 2 bases, V lost 0 bases, and 6 bases had no gene match. This CDR3 contains 16 residues. In DNA, the CDR3 is TGCGCCAGCAGCTTGGAGGCTAGCGGACTCACAGATACGCAGTATTTT. Protein product: CASSLEASGLTDTQYF.

This rearrangement joins TRBV4-1 to TRBJ1-1, with D unclear. This CDR3 spans 14 amino acids. Trimming cost V 2 bases and J 1 base, with 8 bases left between them. Germline V gives CDR1 MGHRA, CDR2 YSYEKL. CDR3 sequence (DNA): TGCGCCAGCAGCCAACTTCAGCCGAACACTGAAGCTTTCTTT. Its protein is CASSQLQPNTEAFF.

In this sample, this clonotype turned up many times. The CDR3 region has the DNA TGTGCCAGCAGTTACTCGAGCAGGGGGCGCTACAGCAATCAGCCCCAGCATTTT. Its protein product is CASSYSSRGRYSNQPQHF. The chain joins TRBV6-6 to TRBJ1-5, with 8 bases identical to TRBD1. CDR3 length equals 18 residues. The germline V gene encodes CDR1 MNHNY and CDR2 SVGAGI (reference sequence). The V segment lost 0 bases and the J segment 1 base; nucleotides outside the gene matches: 8.

A remark on this clonotype: Possible read error: a much larger clone is one base away. The chain couples TRBV10-3 to TRBJ2-1; TRBD2 might be the D (6 bases). The V gene's germline CDR1 is ENHRY and CDR2 SYGVKD. V gave up 3 bases and J gave up 9 bases, with 18 bases separating them. This CDR3 region has 15 residues. CDR3 sequence reads: CAISEYLARGSEQFF. The DNA of the CDR3 is TGTGCCATCAGTGAATACCTAGCGAGAGGGTCTGAGCAGTTCTTC.

This clonotype was counted ten times or more. The V gene is TRBV18, the J gene TRBJ2-7; TRBD1 matches at 10 bases. V shed 5 bases, J shed 0 bases, and the junction held 4 bases outside the gene matches. This CDR3 has 15 amino acids. Germline-derived CDR1 and CDR2 are KGHSH and LQKENI. The CDR3 spells CASSARDRGSYEQYF. The DNA for the CDR3 is TGTGCCAGCTCAGCCCGGGACAGGGGCTCCTACGAGCAGTACTTC. The whole variable domain, filled in from reference TRBV18 and TRBJ2-7, reads NAGVMQNPRHLVRRRGQEARLRCSPMKGHSHVYWYRQLPEEGLKFMVYLQKENIIDESGMPKERFSAEFPKEGPSILRIQQVVRGDSAAYFCASSARDRGSYEQYFGPGTRLTVT.

This clonotype was detected a few times. The chain recombines TRBV6-1 with TRBJ1-1; D remains ambiguous. CDR3 length: 15 residues. Germline V gene lookup returns CDR1 MNHNS and CDR2 SASEGT. The V and J ends lost 5 bases and 0 bases respectively, with 13 bases between them. In DNA form, the CDR3 reads TGTGCCAGCAGTACCCGGACCAGTATGAACACTGAAGCTTTCTTT. Its translation is CASSTRTSMNTEAFF.

This clonotype turned up a few times. The chain is built from TRBV18 and TRBJ2-1; D is uncertain. Germline V gives CDR1 KGHSH, CDR2 LQKENI. The CDR3 totals 14 residues. The germline V and J ends were trimmed by 0 bases and 9 bases, with 12 bases remaining between them. CDR3 sequence: CASSPPSVFSEQFF. DNA of the CDR3: TGTGCCAGCTCACCACCTTCGGTCTTCAGTGAGCAGTTCTTC.

The CDR3 region has the DNA TGTGCCACCAGCCTTCCGGGGACAGTCTACAATGAGCAGTTCTTC. This codes for CATSLPGTVYNEQFF. The chain has TRBV24-1 and TRBJ2-1; 7 bases line up with TRBD1. Germline CDR1 is KGHDR and CDR2 is SFDVKD. Trimming took 7 bases from V and 3 from J; bases not matched to a gene: 8. CDR3 length: 15 amino acids.

The table lists this clonotype with many counts. The V gene is TRBV12-3 or TRBV12-4, the J gene TRBJ1-1; D unresolved. The CDR3 has 15 residues. V was clipped by 5 bases and J by 1 base, with 14 bases between them. The CDR3 DNA is TGTGCCAGCAGTGGCGCTGGGCAGACGAACACTGAAGCTTTCTTT. Amino acids: CASSGAGQTNTEAFF.

This clonotype has ten or more counts. The genes are TRBV3-1 and TRBJ2-7; 10 nucleotides match TRBD2. Trimming took 3 bases from V and 3 from J; bases not matched to a gene: 8. The CDR3 length is 16 residues. The germline V gene encodes CDR1 LGHDT and CDR2 YNNKEL (reference sequence). CDR3 region: CASSHLQAGGIYEQYF. CDR3 coding DNA: TGTGCCAGCAGCCATCTCCAAGCGGGAGGGATCTACGAGCAGTACTTC.

This clonotype was detected only a few times. The chain is built from TRBV14 and TRBJ2-7, with D unresolved. Germline CDR1 SGHDN, CDR2 FVKESK. V was shortened by 2 bases and J by 5 bases, with 16 bases between the two germline ends. This CDR3 is built from 15 residues. CDR3 nucleotide sequence: TGTGCCAGCAGCCAATCTGACGGTCCTTGGGACGAGCAGTACTTC. Residues: CASSQSDGPWDEQYF.

This clonotype showed up just a few times. The J gene is TRBJ2-3, the V gene TRBV18; 11 bases fit TRBD2. The CDR3 has 18 residues. Germline CDR1 is KGHSH and CDR2 is LQKENI. V lost 3 bases and J lost 4; bases outside the gene matches: 12. In DNA form, the CDR3 reads TGTGCCAGCTCACCGACCGGGACTAGCGGCCCCTCAGCAGATACGCAGTATTTT. Translating gives CASSPTGTSGPSADTQYF.

This clonotype was counted at least ten times. The rearrangement joins TRBV2 to TRBJ2-3, with 13 bases fitting TRBD2. Germline CDR1 is SNHLY and CDR2 is FYNNEI. The V and J ends lost 2 bases and 2 bases, in that order; junction bases with no gene match: 4. This CDR3 spans 17 amino acids. The CDR3: CASSERGLAGTTDTQYF. DNA for the CDR3: TGTGCCAGCAGTGAAAGGGGACTAGCGGGAACCACAGATACGCAGTATTTT.

This clonotype has ten or more counts. The V and J genes are TRBV5-5 and TRBJ2-3, with 7 bases identical to TRBD2. Germline trimming cut 2 bases from V and 4 bases from J; bases unmatched to any gene: 10. Germline V CDR1 and CDR2: SGHKS, YYEKEE (reference sequence). This CDR3 is 16 amino acids long. CDR3 DNA: TGTGCCAGCAGCTTACGGGCGGGAGCGGTGGCAGATACGCAGTATTTT. Translated: CASSLRAGAVADTQYF.

The chain links TRBV7-2 to TRBJ2-1; 13 bases map to TRBD2. The CDR3 consists of 15 residues. V shed 5 bases, J shed 9 bases, and the junction held 7 bases outside the gene matches. The germline CDR1 and CDR2 sequences are SGHTA and FQGNSA. The CDR3 sequence is CASSRSGTSGIEQFF. The DNA of the CDR3 is TGTGCCAGCAGCCGATCCGGGACTAGCGGGATTGAGCAGTTCTTC.

This clonotype was observed at least ten times. The chain recombines TRBV9 with TRBJ2-1; 13 nucleotides match TRBD2. The junction had 5 bases not matched to a gene; V was cut back by 4 bases and J by 7 bases. The CDR3 spans 15 residues. CDR1 SGDLS and CDR2 YYNGEE come from the germline V gene. CDR3 region: CASSTRTSGSNEQFF. The CDR3 bases are TGTGCCAGCAGCACCCGGACTAGCGGGAGTAATGAGCAGTTCTTC.